The present T cell receptor beta chain was sequenced within a study of CD8 T cells in Susac syndrome. TCR beta was sequenced from blood CD8+ and CD4+ T cells. RNA totalling 0.5 to 1 ug underwent reverse transcription with random hexamers. Via MiXCR, TCRdb re-called the immunoSEQ multiplex PCR reads, giving one row per CDR3 protein. The sample holds about 400,000 distinct CDR3 sequences, around 85% seen once. The V gene's germline CDR1 is SGHDT and CDR2 YYEEEE. V was pared by 4 bases and J by 3 bases, with 16 bases between. CDR3 length: 15 residues. Sequencing input: CD8+ T cells from PBMCs. The V gene is TRBV5-6, the J gene TRBJ1-1; D perhaps matches TRBD1 (6 bases). This clonotype was obtained from a human donor with multiple sclerosis. The CDR3 DNA is TGTGCCAGCAGCCTAACCCCGGCAGGGGACACTGAAGCTTTCTTT. Protein sequence: CASSLTPAGDTEAFF.